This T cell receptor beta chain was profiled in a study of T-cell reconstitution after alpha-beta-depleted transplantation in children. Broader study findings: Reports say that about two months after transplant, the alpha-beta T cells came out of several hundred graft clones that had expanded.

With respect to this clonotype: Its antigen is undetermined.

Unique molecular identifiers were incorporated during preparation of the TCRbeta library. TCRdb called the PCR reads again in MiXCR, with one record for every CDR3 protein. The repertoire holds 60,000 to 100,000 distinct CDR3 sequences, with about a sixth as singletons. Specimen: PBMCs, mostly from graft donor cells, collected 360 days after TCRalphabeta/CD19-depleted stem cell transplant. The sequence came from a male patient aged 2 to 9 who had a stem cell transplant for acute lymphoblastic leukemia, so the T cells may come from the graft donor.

CDR3 nucleotide sequence: TGTGCCAGCAGCTTCCGACAGGGGGCCCTTTTTACAATGGGTGAGCAGTTCTTC. The encoded protein is CASSFRQGALFTMGEQFF. The chain employs TRBV5-6 and TRBJ2-1; 10 bases line up with TRBD1. Germline-derived CDR1 and CDR2 are SGHDT and YYEEEE. The CDR3 contains 18 residues. The V segment lost 2 bases and the J segment 9 bases; nucleotides outside the gene matches: 17.